The clone carrying this T cell receptor beta chain has a handful of counts. It was with a sample-barcoded 5' primer and a J-beta primer mix that a second PCR of roughly 7 to 12 cycles was run. TCRdb analysed the 5' RACE reads with MiXCR anew, one entry per CDR3 protein. Among hundreds of thousands of distinct CDR3 sequences listed, 27% were seen once. The data are from a study of blood T cells in healthy people across ages. The CDR3 is made up of 16 amino acids. The V gene end was trimmed by 5 bases and the J gene end by 2 bases; junction bases not matched to a gene: 5. The same sample was also used in a study of T cells of mothers and their children.

The J gene is TRBJ2-3, the V gene TRBV12-3 or TRBV12-4; 12 nucleotides agree with TRBD2. The specimen sequenced was blood. This clonotype was obtained from a boy aged 2 to 10 in good health. The CDR3 coding sequence is TGTGCCAGCAGTCCCCGACTAGCGGGAGTCACAGATACGCAGTATTTT. Amino acids: CASSPRLAGVTDTQYF.